This T cell receptor (beta chain) was found in a study of CD8+ T cells in alopecia areata. This clone was observed a few times. The antigen remains unidentified. Study observations and caveats: Scalp repertoires also include resident alphabeta T cells from normal skin.

The CDR3 contains 18 residues. Germline CDR1 is MNHNS and CDR2 is SASEGT. V gave up 0 bases and J gave up 2 bases; unmatched junction bases: 10. Extracted RNA was reverse transcribed into cDNA, the sequencing template. Here immunoSEQ multiplex PCR was the method, and the copy in TCRdb shows in-frame clones only, minus some. The data contain 90,000 or so clones, 44% of them singletons. Treatment noted: oral pan-JAK inhibitor, 5-10 mg twice daily. Researchers took lesional scalp punch biopsies and peripheral blood from people who were alopecia areata patients. The sequenced sample was CD8+ T cells sorted from blood, obtained at week 24, from a patient treated with tofacitinib. The TCR sequence derives from a human donor with alopecia areata. V usage is TRBV6-1 and J usage is TRBJ2-7, with 10 bases fitting TRBD1. CDR3 sequence reads: CASSEALSGTGDPYEQYF. The DNA of the CDR3 is TGTGCCAGCAGTGAAGCGCTTTCCGGGACAGGGGACCCCTACGAGCAGTACTTC.